This TCR beta chain emerged from a study of metastatic and nonmetastatic thyroid tumors. Study context: Patients with malignant and benign thyroid disease provided blood and tumor or nodule tissue, whose repertoires were compared.

The CDR3 sequence is 14 residues long. Germline V gene data show CDR1 as SGHTA and CDR2 as FQGNSA. In the original analysis: For papillary thyroid cancer, a distant-metastasis classifier was constructed from CDR3 differences observed across clinicopathological groups. Using MiXCR, TCRdb re-called clones from the PCR reads. The V and J calls and clone size come from TCRdb's table, not from the authors' own analysis. This sample carries tens of thousands of clones, about 32% of them seen once, and the ten largest clones take about 32%. No patient had received any treatment before thyroid surgery. This clone was seen a single time. Its specificity is unknown. One junction end does not reproduce the germline sequence, and a read error may be involved. Regarding the study as a whole: Malignant tumors reportedly showed significantly higher TCR beta diversity than benign nodules in both blood and tumor.

The sequence was obtained from a female donor with papillary thyroid cancer or a benign thyroid nodule (not recorded which). Some clones in this sample may be carry-over from other donors' samples. The sequenced sample consisted of blood. The chain joins TRBV7-2 to TRBJ2-7; 10 bases are a match to TRBD1. CDR3 nucleotide sequence: TGTGCCAACAGCCAAAGGGACAGGGGATCAGAGCAGTACTTC. It encodes CANSQRDRGSEQYF.